Listed here are 4 T cell receptor beta chains from one sample, sequenced in a study of identifying expanded T cells in peripheral blood. The method was immunoSEQ multiplex PCR; TCRdb's version includes in-frame clones alone and lacks a portion of them. The sample contains around 100,000 clones, 80% to 90% of which appear only once. Sequenced: blood. The receptor set was obtained from a person aged 18 to 70 in good health.

This clone has more than one count but fewer than ten. The chain employs TRBV7-6 and TRBJ1-2, with D possibly TRBD1 on 6 matching bases. Germline values: CDR1 SGHVS, CDR2 FNYEAQ. The CDR3 totals 16 residues. With 5 bases removed from V and 3 bases from J, the gap between germline ends came to 19 bases. CDR3 sequence reads: CASSTTRTATYYGYTF. The CDR3, as DNA: TGTGCCAGCAGCACCACCCGGACAGCTACCTACTATGGCTACACCTTC.

The chain has TRBV4-3 and TRBJ2-7; TRBD1 matches 7 bases. J lost 4 bases, V lost 4 bases, and 10 bases had no gene match. The CDR3 extends over 15 amino acids. Germline V CDR1 and CDR2: LGHNA, YSLEER. The CDR3 protein is CASSLRTGTLYEQYF. The CDR3, as DNA: TGCGCCAGCAGCCTCAGGACAGGAACTCTATACGAGCAGTACTTC.

The chain couples TRBV7-8 to TRBJ2-2; 8 bases match TRBD1. The CDR3 is made up of 15 amino acids. The J segment lost 5 bases and the V segment lost 4 bases, leaving 6 bases of the junction unmatched. Per germline, CDR1 SGHVS and CDR2 FQNEAQ. The CDR3 DNA follows: TGTGCCAGCAGCTACACAGGGGGATGGACCGGGGAGCTGTTTTTT. Its protein is CASSYTGGWTGELFF.

CDR3 in DNA: TGTGCCAGCAGTTACTCTGGGACAGGGCAAGAGCAGTACTTC. Translation gives CASSYSGTGQEQYF. The chain is built from TRBV6-5 and TRBJ2-7, with 9 bases identical to TRBD1. Germline loops: CDR1 MNHEY, CDR2 SVGAGI. V shed 0 bases and J 7 bases; nucleotides not matched to a gene: 4. The CDR3 length is 14 residues.